This T cell receptor beta chain was recovered during a study of human T cells and chemical hapten exposure. The wider study: Alopecia areata, totalis and universalis patients, mostly female, were included.

With regard to this clonotype: Its specificity is unknown.

The time point: pre-sensitization, week 0. Treatment indicated: therapeutic diphenylcyclopropenone sensitization with weekly scalp DPC. Whole-study results and caveats: It should be noted that donors had alopecia, so their immune response may differ from healthy people's. TCRs exceeding 1 in 1000 frequency stayed unchanged with DPC sensitization.

This CDR3 contains 15 residues. V lost 4 bases, J lost 0 bases, and 7 bases lay in between. Looked up from germline, CDR1 is ENHRY and CDR2 is SYGVKD. In the authors' workflow: From about 22,000 to 700,000 TCRs were found per sample, with a median of about 100,000. TCRdb passed the RACE reads through MiXCR, listing each CDR3 protein once. TCRdb, not the authors, supplied the V and J calls. Found here are under 110,000 distinct CDR3 sequences, 9% to 15% of them singletons; the top ten hold about 1.6%. The specimen comprised whole blood, sampled in connection with sensitization to the hapten diphenylcyclopropenone (DPC). The chain joins TRBV10-3 to TRBJ2-6; D unclear. This sequence was found in a woman aged 45-65 years with alopecia areata. Some clones in this sample may be carry-over from other donors' samples. For the CDR3, the DNA is TGTGCCATCAGTGGTGGGTCCTCTGGGGCCAACGTCCTGACTTTC. Translated, it gives CAISGGSSGANVLTF.